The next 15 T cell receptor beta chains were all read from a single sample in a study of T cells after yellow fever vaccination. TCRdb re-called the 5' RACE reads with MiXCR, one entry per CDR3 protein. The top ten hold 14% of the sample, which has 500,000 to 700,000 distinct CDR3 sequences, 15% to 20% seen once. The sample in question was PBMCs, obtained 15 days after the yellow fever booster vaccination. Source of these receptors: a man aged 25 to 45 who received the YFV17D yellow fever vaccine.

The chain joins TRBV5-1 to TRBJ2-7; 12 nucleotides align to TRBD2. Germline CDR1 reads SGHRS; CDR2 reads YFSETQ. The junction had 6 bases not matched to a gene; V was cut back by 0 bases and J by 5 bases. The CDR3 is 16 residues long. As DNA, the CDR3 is TGCGCCAGCAGCTTGGGCCAACTAGCGGGAGGCAACGAGCAGTACTTC. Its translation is CASSLGQLAGGNEQYF.

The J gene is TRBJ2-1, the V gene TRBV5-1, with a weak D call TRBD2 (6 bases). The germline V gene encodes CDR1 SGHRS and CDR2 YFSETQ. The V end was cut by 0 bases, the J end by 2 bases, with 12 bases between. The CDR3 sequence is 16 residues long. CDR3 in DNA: TGCGCCAGCAGCTTGGTGCGGGACTGGGCCTACAATGAGCAGTTCTTC. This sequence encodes CASSLVRDWAYNEQFF.

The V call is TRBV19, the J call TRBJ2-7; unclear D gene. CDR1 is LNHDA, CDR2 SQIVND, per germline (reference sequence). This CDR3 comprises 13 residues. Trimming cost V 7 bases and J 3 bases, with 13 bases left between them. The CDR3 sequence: CASNVGWDYEQYF. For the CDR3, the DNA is TGTGCCAGTAATGTCGGATGGGACTACGAGCAGTACTTC.

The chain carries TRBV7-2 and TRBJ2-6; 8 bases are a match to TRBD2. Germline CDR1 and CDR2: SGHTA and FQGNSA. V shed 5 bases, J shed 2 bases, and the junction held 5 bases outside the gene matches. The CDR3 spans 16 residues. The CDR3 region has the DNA TGTGCCAGCAGCCCCTGGCGGGAGGCTGGGGCCAACGTCCTGACTTTC. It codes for CASSPWREAGANVLTF. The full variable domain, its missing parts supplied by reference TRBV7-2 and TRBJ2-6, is GAGVSQSPSNKVTEKGKDVELRCDPISGHTALYWYRQSLGQGLEFLIYFQGNSAPDKSGLPSDRFSAERTGGSVSTLTIQRTQQEDSAVYLCASSPWREAGANVLTFGAGSRLTVL.

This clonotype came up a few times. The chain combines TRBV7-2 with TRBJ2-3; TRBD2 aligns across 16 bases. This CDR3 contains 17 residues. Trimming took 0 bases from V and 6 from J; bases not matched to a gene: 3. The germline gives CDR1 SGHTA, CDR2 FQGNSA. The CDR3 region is CASSLALGLAGGDTQYF. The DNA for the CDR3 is TGTGCCAGCAGCTTAGCCCTGGGACTAGCGGGAGGGGATACGCAGTATTTT.

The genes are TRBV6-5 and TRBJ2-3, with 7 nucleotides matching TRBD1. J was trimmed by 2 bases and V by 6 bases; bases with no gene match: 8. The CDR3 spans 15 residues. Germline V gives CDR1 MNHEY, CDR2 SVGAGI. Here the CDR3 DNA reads TGTGCCAGCAGCTTAGGACAGGAGCACACAGATACGCAGTATTTT. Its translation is CASSLGQEHTDTQYF.

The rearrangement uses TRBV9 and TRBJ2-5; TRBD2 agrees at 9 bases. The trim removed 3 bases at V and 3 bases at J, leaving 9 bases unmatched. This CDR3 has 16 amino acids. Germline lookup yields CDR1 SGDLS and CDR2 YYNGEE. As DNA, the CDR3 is TGTGCCAGCAGCGCGCTCCATAGCGGGAGAAAAGAGACCCAGTACTTC. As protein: CASSALHSGRKETQYF.

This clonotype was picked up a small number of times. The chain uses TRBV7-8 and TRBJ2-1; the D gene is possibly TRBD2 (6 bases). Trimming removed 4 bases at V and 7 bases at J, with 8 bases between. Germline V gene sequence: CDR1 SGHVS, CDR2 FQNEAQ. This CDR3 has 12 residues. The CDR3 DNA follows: TGTGCCAGCAGCTCACTAGCAAATGAGCAGTTCTTC. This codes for CASSSLANEQFF.

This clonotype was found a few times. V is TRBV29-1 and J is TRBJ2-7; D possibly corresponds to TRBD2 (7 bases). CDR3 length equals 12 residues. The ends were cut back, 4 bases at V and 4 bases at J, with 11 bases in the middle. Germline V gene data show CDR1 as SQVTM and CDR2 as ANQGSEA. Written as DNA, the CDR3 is TGCAGCGTTGTAGGGAGGGGGTACGAGCAGTACTTC. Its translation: CSVVGRGYEQYF.

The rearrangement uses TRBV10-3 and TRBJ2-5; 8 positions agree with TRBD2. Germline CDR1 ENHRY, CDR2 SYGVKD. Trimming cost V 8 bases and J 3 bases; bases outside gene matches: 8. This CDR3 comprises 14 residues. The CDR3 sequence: CAIAAGGLKETQYF. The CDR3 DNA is TGTGCCATCGCGGCGGGAGGCCTGAAAGAGACCCAGTACTTC.

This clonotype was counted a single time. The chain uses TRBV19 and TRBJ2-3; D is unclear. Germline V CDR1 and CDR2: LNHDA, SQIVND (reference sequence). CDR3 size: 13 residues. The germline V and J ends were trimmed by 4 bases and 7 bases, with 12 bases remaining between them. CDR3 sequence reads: CASSRVGPNTQYF. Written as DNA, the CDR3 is TGTGCCAGTAGTAGGGTGGGCCCGAATACGCAGTATTTT. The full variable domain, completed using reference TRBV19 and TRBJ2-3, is DGGITQSPKYLFRKEGQNVTLSCEQNLNHDAMYWYRQDPGQGLRLIYYSQIVNDFQKGDIAEGYSVSREKKESFPLTVTSAQKNPTAFYLCASSRVGPNTQYFGPGTRLTVL.

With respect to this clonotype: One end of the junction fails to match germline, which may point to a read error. CDR3 region: CASSLGPAGPLADTGEQFF. CDR3 sequence (DNA): TGTGCCAGCAGCCTTGGGCCAGCGGGACCACTAGCGGACACCGGGGAGCAGTTTTTT. The chain joins TRBV9 to TRBJ2-2; the match to TRBD2 covers 8 bases. CDR3 length: 19 residues. CDR1 is SGDLS and CDR2 is YYNGEE in the germline V gene. The whole variable domain, remainder taken from reference TRBV9 and TRBJ2-2, is DSGVTQTPKHLITATGQRVTLRCSPRSGDLSVYWYQQSLDQGLQFLIQYYNGEERAKGNILERFSAQQFPDLHSELNLSSLELGDSALYFCASSLGPAGPLADTGEQFFGEGSRLTVL.

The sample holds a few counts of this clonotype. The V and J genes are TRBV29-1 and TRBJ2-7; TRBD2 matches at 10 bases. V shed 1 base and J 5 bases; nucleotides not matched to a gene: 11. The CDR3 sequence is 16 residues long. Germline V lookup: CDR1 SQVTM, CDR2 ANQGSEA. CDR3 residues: CSVEGLAGDPFDEQYF. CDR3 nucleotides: TGCAGCGTTGAAGGGCTAGCGGGAGACCCTTTCGACGAGCAGTACTTC.

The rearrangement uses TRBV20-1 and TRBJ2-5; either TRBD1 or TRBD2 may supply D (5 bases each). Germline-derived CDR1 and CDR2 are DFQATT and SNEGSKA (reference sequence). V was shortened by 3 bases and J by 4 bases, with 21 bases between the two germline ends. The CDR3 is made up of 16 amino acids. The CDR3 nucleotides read TGCAGTGCTAGCAGGGTTTCAGAGGGAGTCGGAGAGACCCAGTACTTC. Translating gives CSASRVSEGVGETQYF.

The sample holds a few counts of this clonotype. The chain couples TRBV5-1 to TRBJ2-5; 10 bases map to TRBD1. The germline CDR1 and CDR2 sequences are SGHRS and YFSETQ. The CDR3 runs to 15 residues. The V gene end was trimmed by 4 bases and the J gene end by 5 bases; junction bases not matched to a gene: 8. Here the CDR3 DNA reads TGCGCCAGCAGCCCGGGGGACAGGGGACGGGAGACCCAGTACTTC. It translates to CASSPGDRGRETQYF.